The 25 T cell receptor beta chains given below trace back to one sample, sequenced in a study of CD8 T cells in Susac syndrome. Reverse transcription of roughly 0.5 to 1 ug RNA used random hexamers. From the immunoSEQ multiplex PCR reads, TCRdb called clonotypes with MiXCR, one entry per CDR3 protein. The sample yields roughly 200,000 distinct CDR3 sequences, roughly 94% seen once. The specimen sequenced was CD4+ T cells from PBMCs. The receptors come from a human donor with Susac syndrome.

The CDR3 DNA reads as TGTGCCAGCAGCTCCACCCGGACGGAATATGGCTACACCTTC. Residues: CASSSTRTEYGYTF. J is TRBJ1-2 and V is TRBV7-2; D is undetermined. Trimming left V 4 bases short and J 5 bases short, with 14 bases between. This CDR3 is 14 amino acids long. Germline V lookup: CDR1 SGHTA, CDR2 FQGNSA.

The chain uses TRBV7-2 and TRBJ2-5; D call uncertain. The germline V gene has CDR1 SGHTA and CDR2 FQGNSA. V was trimmed by 5 bases and J by 5 bases, leaving 6 bases between them. The CDR3 totals 11 residues. This CDR3 is CASSRAETQYF. CDR3 bases: TGTGCCAGCAGCCGGGCCGAGACCCAGTACTTC.

V gene TRBV23-1 combines with J gene TRBJ2-4; 8 bases line up with TRBD1. TRBV23-1 is filed as an ORF, its function uncertain. The length of the CDR3 is 16 residues. V dropped 3 bases and J dropped 1; count of bases not matched to a gene: 5. The CDR3 protein is CASSHQGAYAKNIQYF. For the CDR3, the DNA is TGCGCCAGCAGTCATCAGGGGGCCTATGCCAAAAACATTCAGTACTTC.

This clonotype appeared a few times. The V and J genes are TRBV28 and TRBJ2-3; no clear D gene. Trimming shortened V by 6 bases and J by 4 bases, and 8 bases separated the two germline ends. From germline, CDR1 is MDHEN and CDR2 SYDVKM. The CDR3 totals 12 residues. The CDR3 DNA sequence: TGTGCCAGCAGCCCTTCCCCAGATACGCAGTATTTT. It specifies CASSPSPDTQYF.

The genes are TRBV18 and TRBJ1-1; 9 bases are shared with TRBD1. CDR3 length: 15 amino acids. Germline CDR1 is KGHSH and CDR2 is LQKENI. Losses at the gene ends were 0 bases for V and 8 bases for J; bases not matched to a gene: 7. In DNA form, the CDR3 reads TGTGCCAGCTCACCACCCTTGAGGACAGGGGAGGAAGCTTTCTTT. It yields the protein CASSPPLRTGEEAFF.

This clonotype occurred once. The rearrangement uses TRBV28 and TRBJ2-1; D gene uncertain. Trimming cost V 6 bases and J 9 bases, with 9 bases left between them. From germline, CDR1 is MDHEN and CDR2 SYDVKM. The CDR3 runs 11 residues. The chain's CDR3 is CASRGRLEQFF. The CDR3 nucleotides read TGTGCCAGCAGGGGCCGACTTGAGCAGTTCTTC.

The chain has TRBV28 and TRBJ1-2; possibly TRBD1 for D (6 bases). Germline loops: CDR1 MDHEN, CDR2 SYDVKM. Trimming pared 8 bases from V and 3 bases from J, leaving 16 bases between. The CDR3 totals 14 residues. The CDR3 loop reads CASQRTQGDYGYTF. The CDR3 DNA reads as TGTGCCAGCCAAAGAACACAGGGCGACTATGGCTACACCTTC.

The chain employs TRBV18 and TRBJ1-5, with 7 bases that match TRBD1. The V gene end was trimmed by 2 bases and the J gene end by 2 bases; junction bases not matched to a gene: 6. In germline, CDR1 is KGHSH, CDR2 LQKENI. This CDR3 has 16 amino acids. The DNA of the CDR3 is TGTGCCAGCTCACCAGGAGGGCAGGGGGGCAATCAGCCCCAGCATTTT. This codes for CASSPGGQGGNQPQHF.

This rearrangement joins TRBV7-2 to TRBJ1-1; TRBD1 matches 8 bases. Germline V gene sequence: CDR1 SGHTA, CDR2 FQGNSA. With V trimmed by 6 bases and J by 4 bases, 10 bases remained unmatched. The CDR3 extends over 15 amino acids. This chain's CDR3 is CASSLTGGRVTEAFF. The CDR3 nucleotides are TGTGCCAGCAGTCTCACAGGGGGGCGAGTCACTGAAGCTTTCTTT.

The rearrangement joins TRBV13 to TRBJ1-3, with D possibly matching TRBD1 (5 bases). Deletions cut 5 bases from V and 5 bases from J, with 16 bases between. The CDR3 extends over 15 amino acids. From germline, CDR1 is PRHDT and CDR2 FYEKMQ (reference sequence). CDR3 nucleotide sequence: TGTGCCAGCAGCACGACTCCAGGGAGAAGAAACACCATATATTTT. Protein sequence: CASSTTPGRRNTIYF.

This chain joins TRBV7-9 and TRBJ2-7, with D tentatively TRBD1 (6 bases). Trimming removed 2 bases at V and 5 bases at J, with 13 bases between. Germline V gene sequence: CDR1 SEHNR, CDR2 FQNEAQ (reference sequence). The CDR3 has 14 residues. The CDR3 spells CASSLQGGEDEQYF. The CDR3 coding sequence is TGTGCCAGCAGCTTACAAGGGGGTGAAGACGAGCAGTACTTC.

The chain combines TRBV4-2 with TRBJ2-1; D gene uncertain. Germline V gene lookup returns CDR1 LGHNA and CDR2 YNFKEQ. The CDR3 spans 13 residues. Trimming took off 0 bases at V and 7 bases at J, with 7 bases between the two ends. CDR3 DNA: TGTGCCAGCAGCCAAGATCGGATAAATGAGCAGTTCTTC. Encoded protein: CASSQDRINEQFF.

The V call is TRBV7-9, the J call TRBJ2-7; tentative D call: TRBD1 (6 bases). CDR3 length: 15 amino acids. Per germline, CDR1 SEHNR and CDR2 FQNEAQ (reference sequence). V was clipped by 5 bases and J by 3 bases, with 17 bases between them. CDR3 nucleotide sequence: TGTGCCAGCAGCCCCGACAGGCCAACAAGCTACGAGCAGTACTTC. Amino acid sequence: CASSPDRPTSYEQYF.

Only a few counts were recorded for this clonotype. The chain joins TRBV18 to TRBJ2-5; D is perhaps TRBD2 (6 bases). Per germline, CDR1 KGHSH and CDR2 LQKENI. Between the trimmed V and J ends, which lost 2 bases and 5 bases, there was a span of 9 bases. The CDR3 runs 13 residues. The CDR3 nucleotides read TGTGCCAGCTCACCAAGCGGGTTGGAGACCCAGTACTTC. Encoded protein: CASSPSGLETQYF. The full variable domain, completed using reference TRBV18 and TRBJ2-5, is NAGVMQNPRHLVRRRGQEARLRCSPMKGHSHVYWYRQLPEEGLKFMVYLQKENIIDESGMPKERFSAEFPKEGPSILRIQQVVRGDSAAYFCASSPSGLETQYFGPGTRLLVL.

This rearrangement joins TRBV27 to TRBJ2-5, with TRBD2 as a possible D gene (6 bases). CDR1 is MNHEY and CDR2 is SMNVEV in the germline V gene (reference sequence). This CDR3 has 14 amino acids. V shed 5 bases and J shed 2 bases, with 12 bases lying between them. Here the CDR3 DNA reads TGTGCCAGCAGTGGGCGGGACTTTCAAGAGACCCAGTACTTC. This encodes CASSGRDFQETQYF.

The chain links TRBV28 to TRBJ2-1; D uncertain. V lost 5 bases to trimming and J lost 6 bases, with 2 bases between them. Germline CDR1 and CDR2: MDHEN and SYDVKM. The CDR3 runs to 10 residues. CDR3 protein: CASSRNEQFF. The CDR3 DNA reads TGTGCCAGCAGTCGCAATGAGCAGTTCTTC.

The chain employs TRBV6-2 or TRBV6-3 and TRBJ2-5; 7 nucleotides line up with TRBD1. This CDR3 comprises 13 residues. The J segment lost 1 base and the V segment lost 7 bases, leaving 3 bases of the junction unmatched. CDR1 and CDR2 (germline): MNHEY, SVGEGT. The CDR3 is CASKRQGQETQYF. In DNA form, the CDR3 reads TGTGCCAGCAAAAGACAGGGCCAAGAGACCCAGTACTTC.

The J gene is TRBJ2-1, the V gene TRBV9; TRBD1 is a possible D gene (5 bases). The V gene lost 4 bases and the J gene lost 4 bases, with 15 bases spanning the gap. The germline V gene encodes CDR1 SGDLS and CDR2 YYNGEE. This CDR3 comprises 15 residues. CDR3 region: CASSPRVGRYNEQFF. The DNA of the CDR3 is TGTGCCAGCAGCCCCCGTGTGGGGCGGTACAATGAGCAGTTCTTC.

J is TRBJ1-1 and V is TRBV28; D remains ambiguous. The germline gives CDR1 MDHEN, CDR2 SYDVKM. CDR3 length: 16 amino acids. Trimming took 8 bases from V and 0 from J, leaving 19 bases between them. CDR3 nucleotide sequence: TGTGCCAGCGGCGAGCACGGACGGACCATGAACACTGAAGCTTTCTTT. It encodes CASGEHGRTMNTEAFF.

The rearrangement links TRBV5-1 to TRBJ1-5; tentatively, D is TRBD1 (6 bases). This CDR3 is built from 18 residues. V was clipped by 2 bases and J by 3 bases, with 21 bases between them. From germline, CDR1 is SGHRS and CDR2 YFSETQ. CDR3 in amino acids: CASSLYPMTGGNNQPQHF. For the CDR3, the DNA is TGCGCCAGCAGCTTATACCCAATGACAGGCGGGAACAATCAGCCCCAGCATTTT. The full variable domain, with the rest looked up from reference TRBV5-1 and TRBJ1-5, is KAGVTQTPRYLIKTRGQQVTLSCSPISGHRSVSWYQQTPGQGLQFLFEYFSETQRNKGNFPGRFSGRQFSNSRSEMNVSTLELGDSALYLCASSLYPMTGGNNQPQHFGDGTRLSIL.

The V call is TRBV10-3, the J call TRBJ2-7; D is possibly TRBD1 (6 bases). The germline V gene encodes CDR1 ENHRY and CDR2 SYGVKD. The CDR3 loop spans 15 amino acids. CDR3 DNA sequence: TGTGCAAGCACAGGGTCGACAGGAGAAACCTACGAGCAGTACTTC. Amino acid sequence: CASTGSTGETYEQYF.

The chain uses TRBV9 and TRBJ2-2; no clear D. V lost 5 bases to trimming and J lost 1 base, with 12 bases between them. In germline, CDR1 is SGDLS, CDR2 YYNGEE. This CDR3 has 15 amino acids. The DNA for the CDR3 is TGTGCCAGCAGTCCCTTCGACTTGAACACCGGGGAGCTGTTTTTT. This gives the protein CASSPFDLNTGELFF. Combining the CDR3 with reference TRBV9 and TRBJ2-2 gives the whole variable domain DSGVTQTPKHLITATGQRVTLRCSPRSGDLSVYWYQQSLDQGLQFLIQYYNGEERAKGNILERFSAQQFPDLHSELNLSSLELGDSALYFCASSPFDLNTGELFFGEGSRLTVL.

CDR3 DNA: TGCAGTGCTAGATCCGGCGGGAATTCACCCCTCCACTTT. This codes for CSARSGGNSPLHF. The chain recombines TRBV20-1 with TRBJ1-6, with no clear D. The V end lost 2 bases, the J end lost 7 bases, and 9 bases lay between the germline ends. The CDR3 sequence is 13 residues long. Germline V gives CDR1 DFQATT, CDR2 SNEGSKA (reference sequence).

The chain links TRBV5-4 to TRBJ2-5; 7 bases match TRBD2. The V segment lost 7 bases and the J segment 2 bases; nucleotides outside the gene matches: 8. CDR1 is SGHNT, CDR2 YYREEE, per germline (reference sequence). This CDR3 comprises 14 residues. Here the CDR3 reads CASGEKRGQETQYF. In nucleotides, the CDR3 is TGTGCCAGCGGGGAAAAGCGGGGACAAGAGACCCAGTACTTC.

The rearrangement joins TRBV28 to TRBJ1-1; perhaps TRBD1 as D (5 bases). The V gene lost 6 bases and the J gene lost 1 base, with 9 bases spanning the gap. Germline CDR1 reads MDHEN; CDR2 reads SYDVKM. The CDR3 runs to 13 residues. In DNA, the CDR3 is TGTGCCAGCAGCCAAGGGGAGAACACTGAAGCTTTCTTT. This gives the protein CASSQGENTEAFF. The entire variable domain, with the rest obtained from reference TRBV28 and TRBJ1-1, is as follows: DVKVTQSSRYLVKRTGEKVFLECVQDMDHENMFWYRQDPGLGLRLIYFSYDVKMKEKGDIPEGYSVSREKKERFSLILESASTNQTSMYLCASSQGENTEAFFGQGTRLTVV.